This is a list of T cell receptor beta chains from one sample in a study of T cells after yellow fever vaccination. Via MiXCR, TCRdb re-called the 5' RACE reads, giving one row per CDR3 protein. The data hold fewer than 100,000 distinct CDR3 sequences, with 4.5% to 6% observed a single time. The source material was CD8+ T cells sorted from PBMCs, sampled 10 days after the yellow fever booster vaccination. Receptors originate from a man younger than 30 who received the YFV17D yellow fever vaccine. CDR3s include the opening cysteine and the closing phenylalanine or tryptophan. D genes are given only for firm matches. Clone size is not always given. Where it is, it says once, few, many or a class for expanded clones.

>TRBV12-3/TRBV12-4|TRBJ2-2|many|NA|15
TGTGCCAGCAGTTTTCAGCGGACGAACACCGGGGAGCTGTTTTTT
CASSFQRTNTGELFF
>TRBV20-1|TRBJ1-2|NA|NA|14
TGCAGTGCTAGAGTCTCCTCCCATAACTATGGCTACACCTTC
CSARVSSHNYGYTF
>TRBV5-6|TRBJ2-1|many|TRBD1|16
TGTGCCAGCAGCTTGGGACAGGGGCTTAGTATCGATGAGCAGTTCTTC
CASSLGQGLSIDEQFF
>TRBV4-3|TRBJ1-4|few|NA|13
TGCGCCAGCAGCCGTTACCAGGGGGAAAAACTGTTTTTT
CASSRYQGEKLFF
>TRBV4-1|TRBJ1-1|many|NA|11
TGCGCCAGCACCACGGGAACTGAAGCTTTCTTT
CASTTGTEAFF
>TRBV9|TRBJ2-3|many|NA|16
TGTGCCAGCAGCGCGAGGGGGAACGGTGGCACAGATACGCAGTATTTT
CASSARGNGGTDTQYF
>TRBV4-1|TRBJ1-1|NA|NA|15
TGCGCCAGCAGCCAAGAACCGGGTATGAACACTGAAGCTTTCTTT
CASSQEPGMNTEAFF
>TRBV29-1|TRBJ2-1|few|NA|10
TGCAGCTGCACCCGGGACTTACAGTTCTTC
CSCTRDLQFF
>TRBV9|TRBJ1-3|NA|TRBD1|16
TGTGCCAGCAGCGTAGCGTATCGACAGGGGGCAAACACCATATATTTT
CASSVAYRQGANTIYF
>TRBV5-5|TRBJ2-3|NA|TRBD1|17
TGTGCCAGCAGCTCAGATCCGGGACAGGGGGTTTTAGATACGCAGTATTTT
CASSSDPGQGVLDTQYF
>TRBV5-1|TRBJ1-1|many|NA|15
TGCGCCAGCAAGGAACCTCGCGTAGGGGACACTGAAGCTTTCTTT
CASKEPRVGDTEAFF
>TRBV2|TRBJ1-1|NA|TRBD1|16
TGTGCCTGCAGGTGGTGGGCACAGGGGATGAACACTGAAGCTTTCTTT
CACRWWAQGMNTEAFF
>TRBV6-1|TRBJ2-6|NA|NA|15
TGTGCCAGCAGTGCAAGGGGAACTGGGGCCAACGTCCTGACTTTC
CASSARGTGANVLTF
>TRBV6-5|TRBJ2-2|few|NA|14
TGTGCCAGCAGTCCGGACCTCGGCACCGGGGAGCTGTTTTTT
CASSPDLGTGELFF
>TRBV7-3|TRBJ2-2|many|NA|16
TGTGCCAGCAGCCTTGGGGTCCTCCCGAACACCGGGGAGCTGTTTTTT
CASSLGVLPNTGELFF
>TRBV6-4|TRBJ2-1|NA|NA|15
TGTGCCAGCAGTCCAACGGGCAGAATCTACAATGAGCAGTTCTTC
CASSPTGRIYNEQFF
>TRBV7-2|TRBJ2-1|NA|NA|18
TGTGCCAGCAGCTTAGAAGGACGGGGTCGACTCCTGAGGCATGAGCAGTTCTTC
CASSLEGRGRLLRHEQFF
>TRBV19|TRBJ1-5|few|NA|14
TGTGCCAGTAGTATAGCAGGTCCAGGTCAGCCCCAGCATTTT
CASSIAGPGQPQHF
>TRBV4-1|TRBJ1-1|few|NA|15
TGCGCCAGCAGCCACGTCGGGACGCATGGCACTGAAGCTTTCTTT
CASSHVGTHGTEAFF
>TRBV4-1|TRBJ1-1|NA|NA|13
TGCGCCAGCCGCTTTACTATGAACACTGAAGCTTTCTTT
CASRFTMNTEAFF
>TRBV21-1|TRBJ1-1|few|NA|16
TGTGCCAGCGACAACAGGACCACCACCACGAACACTGAAGCTTTCTTT
CASDNRTTTTNTEAFF
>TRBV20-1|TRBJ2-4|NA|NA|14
TGCAGTGCTAGAGCCCCCAGAGAATTAAACATTCAGTACTTC
CSARAPRELNIQYF
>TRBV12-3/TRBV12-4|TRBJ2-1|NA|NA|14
TGTGCCAGCAGTTTGGGTAGGCTCTCTAATGAGCAGTTCTTC
CASSLGRLSNEQFF
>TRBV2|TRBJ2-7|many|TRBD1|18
TGTGCCAGCAGTGGCCCGTTGGGACAGGGGAGTTCCTACTACGAGCAGTACTTC
CASSGPLGQGSSYYEQYF